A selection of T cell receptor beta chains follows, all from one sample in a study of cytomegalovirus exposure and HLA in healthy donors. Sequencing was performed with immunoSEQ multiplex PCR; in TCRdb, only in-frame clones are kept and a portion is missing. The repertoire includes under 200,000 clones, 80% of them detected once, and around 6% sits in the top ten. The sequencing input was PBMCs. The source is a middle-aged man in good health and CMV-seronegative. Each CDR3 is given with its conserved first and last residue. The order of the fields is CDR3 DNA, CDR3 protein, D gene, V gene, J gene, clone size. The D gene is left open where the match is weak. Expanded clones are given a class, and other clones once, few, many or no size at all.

CDR3nt: TGTGCCAGCAGTGAAAGGGCAGGGGCCGACATTCAGTACTTC
CDR3aa: CASSERAGADIQYF
d_gene: -
v_gene: TRBV6-1
j_gene: TRBJ2-4
abundance: once

CDR3nt: TGTGCCACCAGCAGAAGCGGGGGATGGGGCAATGAGCAGTTCTTC
CDR3aa: CATSRSGGWGNEQFF
d_gene: TRBD2
v_gene: TRBV15
j_gene: TRBJ2-1
abundance: -

CDR3nt: TGCGCCAGTTGTATCTTTAGCGGGGGACCCCCGGGGGAGCAGTACTTC
CDR3aa: CASCIFSGGPPGEQYF
d_gene: TRBD2
v_gene: TRBV10-1
j_gene: TRBJ2-7
abundance: -

CDR3nt: TGTGCCAGCTCACCTCGTCCCCACACGGAGGGGCGGGAGACCGGGGAGCTGTTTTTT
CDR3aa: CASSPRPHTEGRETGELFF
d_gene: TRBD2
v_gene: TRBV18
j_gene: TRBJ2-2
abundance: -

CDR3nt: TGTGCCAGCTCACCACCGGGCGGGGTTGAGCAGTTCTTC
CDR3aa: CASSPPGGVEQFF
d_gene: -
v_gene: TRBV18
j_gene: TRBJ2-1
abundance: -

CDR3nt: TGTGCCAGCACCACAATGGGACAGGGGCCTTTCGATGAGCAGTTCTTC
CDR3aa: CASTTMGQGPFDEQFF
d_gene: TRBD1
v_gene: TRBV7-2
j_gene: TRBJ2-1
abundance: -

CDR3nt: TGCAGCCTTAGCAATCAGCCCCAGCATTTT
CDR3aa: CSLSNQPQHF
d_gene: -
v_gene: TRBV29-1
j_gene: TRBJ1-5
abundance: -

CDR3nt: TGCGCCAGCAGCTTATGGGGGACAGGGGGAAATGAAAAACTGTTTTTT
CDR3aa: CASSLWGTGGNEKLFF
d_gene: TRBD1
v_gene: TRBV5-1
j_gene: TRBJ1-4
abundance: -

CDR3nt: TGTGCCTGGGACACAGGGGGCGAGCAGTACTTC
CDR3aa: CAWDTGGEQYF
d_gene: TRBD1
v_gene: TRBV30
j_gene: TRBJ2-7
abundance: -

CDR3nt: TGCACCATGCAGCCGACCAGCGATCACTTCACAGATACGCAGTATTTT
CDR3aa: CTMQPTSDHFTDTQYF
d_gene: -
v_gene: TRBV1
j_gene: TRBJ2-3
abundance: -

CDR3nt: TGCGCCAGCAGCCTCGAGACAGGACAGTATCAGCCCCAGCATTTT
CDR3aa: CASSLETGQYQPQHF
d_gene: -
v_gene: TRBV5-1
j_gene: TRBJ1-5
abundance: -

CDR3nt: TGTGCCAGCTCACAGTTGGCGGGGACGAACACCGGGGAGCTGTTTTTT
CDR3aa: CASSQLAGTNTGELFF
d_gene: -
v_gene: TRBV18
j_gene: TRBJ2-2
abundance: -

CDR3nt: TGTGCCAGCAGTCGGGACAGCCGATTCATGAACACTGAAGCTTTCTTT
CDR3aa: CASSRDSRFMNTEAFF
d_gene: TRBD1
v_gene: TRBV6-6
j_gene: TRBJ1-1
abundance: few

CDR3nt: TGTGCCAGAAGCTTAGATGTCCGGAGCTCCTACAATGAGCAGTTCTTC
CDR3aa: CARSLDVRSSYNEQFF
d_gene: -
v_gene: TRBV7-5
j_gene: TRBJ2-1
abundance: once

CDR3nt: TGTGCCAGCAGCGTAGTTGGGGGCGGGACAGATACGCAGTATTTT
CDR3aa: CASSVVGGGTDTQYF
d_gene: -
v_gene: TRBV9
j_gene: TRBJ2-3
abundance: once

CDR3nt: TGTGCCAGCAGGATGACGGGGGGTGAGCAGTTCTTC
CDR3aa: CASRMTGGEQFF
d_gene: TRBD2
v_gene: TRBV5-4
j_gene: TRBJ2-1
abundance: -

CDR3nt: TGCAGCGTTGAGGTTAGTCAAGAGACCCAGTACTTC
CDR3aa: CSVEVSQETQYF
d_gene: -
v_gene: TRBV29-1
j_gene: TRBJ2-5
abundance: -

CDR3nt: TGTGCCAGTAGTAGTAGCGGGAGTATGTTGAGCACAGATACGCAGTATTTT
CDR3aa: CASSSSGSMLSTDTQYF
d_gene: TRBD2
v_gene: TRBV19
j_gene: TRBJ2-3
abundance: -

CDR3nt: TGTGCCAGCAGTTTAGCCCACAGGGTTAACACTGAAGCTTTCTTT
CDR3aa: CASSLAHRVNTEAFF
d_gene: -
v_gene: TRBV27
j_gene: TRBJ1-1
abundance: once

CDR3nt: TGTGCCAGCAGTTCCGGGACAGACCAAAACATTCAGTACTTC
CDR3aa: CASSSGTDQNIQYF
d_gene: TRBD1
v_gene: TRBV5-4
j_gene: TRBJ2-4
abundance: -

CDR3nt: TGTGCCAGCAGCTTAGCCCGGACTAGCGGGGTGGCAGATACGCAGTATTTT
CDR3aa: CASSLARTSGVADTQYF
d_gene: TRBD2
v_gene: TRBV11-2
j_gene: TRBJ2-3
abundance: -

CDR3nt: TGCAGCGTTGAGCGTACGCGGGGGTCACGCGAGCAGTACTTC
CDR3aa: CSVERTRGSREQYF
d_gene: TRBD2
v_gene: TRBV29-1
j_gene: TRBJ2-7
abundance: -

CDR3nt: TGTGCCAGCAGTTCAGGAATACGAGAAAAACTGTTTTTT
CDR3aa: CASSSGIREKLFF
d_gene: -
v_gene: TRBV6-1
j_gene: TRBJ1-4
abundance: -

CDR3nt: TGCGCCAGCAGCCTAGGTGGGGGGGGCCTAACGACAGATACGCAGTATTTT
CDR3aa: CASSLGGGGLTTDTQYF
d_gene: -
v_gene: TRBV5-1
j_gene: TRBJ2-3
abundance: -

CDR3nt: TGTGCCAGCAGTGAATACCTTTACGAGCAGTACTTC
CDR3aa: CASSEYLYEQYF
d_gene: -
v_gene: TRBV25-1
j_gene: TRBJ2-7
abundance: -

CDR3nt: TGTGCCAGTAGTATCGGTCTAGCGTCCTACGAGCAGTACTTC
CDR3aa: CASSIGLASYEQYF
d_gene: -
v_gene: TRBV19
j_gene: TRBJ2-7
abundance: -

CDR3nt: TGTGCCAGTAGTATAGTGAGTACGGGGAGCAATCAGCCCCAGCATTTT
CDR3aa: CASSIVSTGSNQPQHF
d_gene: -
v_gene: TRBV19
j_gene: TRBJ1-5
abundance: few

CDR3nt: TGTGCCAGCAGCTTGGACAGGGGAGCGCAGCCCCAGCATTTT
CDR3aa: CASSLDRGAQPQHF
d_gene: TRBD1
v_gene: TRBV5-6
j_gene: TRBJ1-5
abundance: -

CDR3nt: TGTGCCTGGAGTGTAGGCCCAGGGGCTGGATCACCCCTCCACTTT
CDR3aa: CAWSVGPGAGSPLHF
d_gene: -
v_gene: TRBV30
j_gene: TRBJ1-6
abundance: few

CDR3nt: TGTGCCAGCCTTTTGGGCAGGGAAGCTTTCTTT
CDR3aa: CASLLGREAFF
d_gene: -
v_gene: TRBV25-1
j_gene: TRBJ1-1
abundance: -

CDR3nt: TGTGCCAGCAGTCTTTACAGGGGGATTGGCTATGGCTACACCTTC
CDR3aa: CASSLYRGIGYGYTF
d_gene: TRBD1
v_gene: TRBV27
j_gene: TRBJ1-2
abundance: -

CDR3nt: TGTGCCAGCAGTGACAAGGGGTTCACAGATACGCAGTATTTT
CDR3aa: CASSDKGFTDTQYF
d_gene: -
v_gene: TRBV6-4
j_gene: TRBJ2-3
abundance: -

CDR3nt: TGTGCCAGCAGCCCCGGGGACAGGCAGAACACTGAAGCTTTCTTT
CDR3aa: CASSPGDRQNTEAFF
d_gene: TRBD1
v_gene: TRBV7-2
j_gene: TRBJ1-1
abundance: -

CDR3nt: TGTGCCAGCAGCTTACGGGTAGCGGGGCGAGACGAGCAGTACTTC
CDR3aa: CASSLRVAGRDEQYF
d_gene: TRBD2
v_gene: TRBV7-2
j_gene: TRBJ2-7
abundance: -

CDR3nt: TGTGCCAGGATCGAGGGGGTATACAGCACAGATACGCAGTATTTT
CDR3aa: CARIEGVYSTDTQYF
d_gene: -
v_gene: TRBV19
j_gene: TRBJ2-3
abundance: -

CDR3nt: TGTGCCATCTTGAGCGGGATAGGCGACGAGCAGTACTTC
CDR3aa: CAILSGIGDEQYF
d_gene: TRBD2
v_gene: TRBV10-3
j_gene: TRBJ2-7
abundance: -

CDR3nt: TGTGCCAGCAGTGAAATCGGGGAGACGGGGGGCTTTAACAATCAGCCCCAGCATTTT
CDR3aa: CASSEIGETGGFNNQPQHF
d_gene: -
v_gene: TRBV6-1
j_gene: TRBJ1-5
abundance: -

CDR3nt: TGCGCCAGCAGTCAAAACCAGGACAAACTTAATGAAAAACTGTTTTTT
CDR3aa: CASSQNQDKLNEKLFF
d_gene: -
v_gene: TRBV23-1
j_gene: TRBJ1-4
abundance: -

CDR3nt: TGTGCCAGCTCACCAGTGGAGACTAGCAGCAATGAGCAGTTCTTC
CDR3aa: CASSPVETSSNEQFF
d_gene: TRBD2
v_gene: TRBV18
j_gene: TRBJ2-1
abundance: -

CDR3nt: TGCGCCAGCACCTGGGGAGTTTCCGACGAGCAGTACTTC
CDR3aa: CASTWGVSDEQYF
d_gene: -
v_gene: TRBV5-1
j_gene: TRBJ2-7
abundance: few

CDR3nt: TGTGCCAGTAGTATAGGCGGGGGGGCCGAAGAGACCCAGTACTTC
CDR3aa: CASSIGGGAEETQYF
d_gene: TRBD2
v_gene: TRBV19
j_gene: TRBJ2-5
abundance: -

CDR3nt: TGCGCCAGCAGAGGACTCGACGGGACCCAGTACTTC
CDR3aa: CASRGLDGTQYF
d_gene: -
v_gene: TRBV10-2
j_gene: TRBJ2-5
abundance: -

CDR3nt: TGTGCCGTCGGGGATCCGGGCTATGGCTACACCTTC
CDR3aa: CAVGDPGYGYTF
d_gene: -
v_gene: TRBV11-3
j_gene: TRBJ1-2
abundance: -

CDR3nt: TGCGCCAGCAGCTTGGGGACTACCTCAGATACGCAGTATTTT
CDR3aa: CASSLGTTSDTQYF
d_gene: -
v_gene: TRBV5-1
j_gene: TRBJ2-3
abundance: -

CDR3nt: TGTGCCAGCAGCCCCTCCTTGACAGGAGCCTACGAGCAGTACTTC
CDR3aa: CASSPSLTGAYEQYF
d_gene: -
v_gene: TRBV7-9
j_gene: TRBJ2-7
abundance: once

CDR3nt: TGTGCCGCCGGGGGGCAAGAGACCCAGTACTTC
CDR3aa: CAAGGQETQYF
d_gene: TRBD2
v_gene: TRBV10-3
j_gene: TRBJ2-5
abundance: -

CDR3nt: TGCGCCAGCAGCCAAACTCCGGGACAGGGGGCGAAACCTGGGGCCAACGTCCTGACTTTC
CDR3aa: CASSQTPGQGAKPGANVLTF
d_gene: TRBD1
v_gene: TRBV4-1
j_gene: TRBJ2-6
abundance: -

CDR3nt: TGTGCCAGCAGCCTAGACAGGCAAAAACTGTTTTTT
CDR3aa: CASSLDRQKLFF
d_gene: -
v_gene: TRBV6-5
j_gene: TRBJ1-4
abundance: -

CDR3nt: TGCGCCAGCAGCACTGGCCTCACAGCAGGATACGAGCAGTACTTC
CDR3aa: CASSTGLTAGYEQYF
d_gene: -
v_gene: TRBV5-1
j_gene: TRBJ2-7
abundance: -

CDR3nt: TGTGCCAGTTCCGGGACAGGGGGCTCCTATGGCTACACCTTC
CDR3aa: CASSGTGGSYGYTF
d_gene: TRBD1
v_gene: TRBV19
j_gene: TRBJ1-2
abundance: once

CDR3nt: TGTGCCAGCAGTGATCCTTATGACAGGGGGAGCCAAGAGACCCAGTACTTC
CDR3aa: CASSDPYDRGSQETQYF
d_gene: TRBD1
v_gene: TRBV25-1
j_gene: TRBJ2-5
abundance: -

CDR3nt: TGCGCCAGCAGCTTGGCCCGAGAGGGACATGATCAGCCCCAGCATTTT
CDR3aa: CASSLAREGHDQPQHF
d_gene: -
v_gene: TRBV5-1
j_gene: TRBJ1-5
abundance: once

CDR3nt: TGTGCCAGTAGTCCTGGGACAGGGCTTTTTGGCTACACCTTC
CDR3aa: CASSPGTGLFGYTF
d_gene: TRBD1
v_gene: TRBV19
j_gene: TRBJ1-2
abundance: -

CDR3nt: TGTGCCAGCAGCTTACTGACAGGATCGGGAGGGGGCTACACCTTC
CDR3aa: CASSLLTGSGGGYTF
d_gene: -
v_gene: TRBV7-9
j_gene: TRBJ1-2
abundance: -

CDR3nt: TGCGCCAGCAGCTTTGGGGACAGGAGTAATCGGTTCTTC
CDR3aa: CASSFGDRSNRFF
d_gene: TRBD1
v_gene: TRBV5-1
j_gene: TRBJ2-1
abundance: -

CDR3nt: TGTGCCTGGAGTAAACCAATCGGACTAGCGTTCTCCTACGAGCAGTACTTC
CDR3aa: CAWSKPIGLAFSYEQYF
d_gene: TRBD2
v_gene: TRBV30
j_gene: TRBJ2-7
abundance: few

CDR3nt: TGTGCCAGCAGTTTGCTAGGGGCCGGTGGAAACACCATATATTTT
CDR3aa: CASSLLGAGGNTIYF
d_gene: -
v_gene: TRBV27
j_gene: TRBJ1-3
abundance: -

CDR3nt: TGTGCTAGTGCGGGGGGGGACACTGAAGCTTTCTTT
CDR3aa: CASAGGDTEAFF
d_gene: -
v_gene: TRBV12-5
j_gene: TRBJ1-1
abundance: -

CDR3nt: TGTGCCATCAGGAGGGGAGGCTATGGCTACACCTTC
CDR3aa: CAIRRGGYGYTF
d_gene: -
v_gene: TRBV10-3
j_gene: TRBJ1-2
abundance: once

CDR3nt: TGTGCCAGCACCCCAGGGGGGTTTGCGAATTCACCCCTCCACTTT
CDR3aa: CASTPGGFANSPLHF
d_gene: TRBD1
v_gene: TRBV2
j_gene: TRBJ1-6
abundance: -